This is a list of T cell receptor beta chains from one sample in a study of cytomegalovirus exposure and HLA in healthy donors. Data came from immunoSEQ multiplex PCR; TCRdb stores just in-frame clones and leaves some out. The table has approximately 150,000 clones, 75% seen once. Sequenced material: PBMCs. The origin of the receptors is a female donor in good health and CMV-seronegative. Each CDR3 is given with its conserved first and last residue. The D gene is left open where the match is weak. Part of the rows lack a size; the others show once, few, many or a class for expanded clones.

cdr3_aa: CASSIQGIGEQFF
cdr3_nt: TGTGCCAGTAGTATCCAGGGTATTGGTGAGCAGTTCTTC
j_call: TRBJ2-1
d_call: NA
v_call: TRBV19
clone_size: NA

cdr3_aa: CASSYRTAQETQYF
cdr3_nt: TGTGCCAGCAGTTACAGGACAGCCCAAGAGACCCAGTACTTC
j_call: TRBJ2-5
d_call: NA
v_call: TRBV6-5
clone_size: NA

cdr3_aa: CASSANRGLGSPLHF
cdr3_nt: TGTGCCAGCAGCGCAAACAGGGGTTTGGGATCACCCCTCCACTTT
j_call: TRBJ1-6
d_call: TRBD1
v_call: TRBV7-3
clone_size: few

cdr3_aa: CASKTGQGNSPLHF
cdr3_nt: TGTGCCAGCAAGACAGGACAGGGGAATTCACCCCTCCACTTT
j_call: TRBJ1-6
d_call: TRBD1
v_call: TRBV27
clone_size: NA

cdr3_aa: CASSLSGDRVWNEQFF
cdr3_nt: TGCGCCAGCAGCTTAAGCGGGGACAGGGTCTGGAATGAGCAGTTCTTC
j_call: TRBJ2-1
d_call: TRBD1
v_call: TRBV5-1
clone_size: NA

cdr3_aa: CASTVGLALETQYF
cdr3_nt: TGTGCCAGCACCGTGGGGCTAGCGCTGGAGACCCAGTACTTC
j_call: TRBJ2-5
d_call: NA
v_call: TRBV25-1
clone_size: NA

cdr3_aa: CASSVRDSNTEAFF
cdr3_nt: TGTGCCAGCAGCGTAAGGGACAGCAACACTGAAGCTTTCTTT
j_call: TRBJ1-1
d_call: TRBD1
v_call: TRBV9
clone_size: once

cdr3_aa: CASSIGHSGGYTF
cdr3_nt: TGTGCCAGTAGTATTGGACACTCGGGCGGCTACACCTTC
j_call: TRBJ1-2
d_call: NA
v_call: TRBV19
clone_size: NA

cdr3_aa: CSVGPPRGVSDGYTF
cdr3_nt: TGCAGCGTTGGACCCCCCCGGGGGGTTTCAGATGGCTACACCTTC
j_call: TRBJ1-2
d_call: NA
v_call: TRBV29-1
clone_size: NA

cdr3_aa: CASSGRTAGELFF
cdr3_nt: TGTGCCAGTAGTGGGAGGACGGCCGGGGAGCTGTTTTTT
j_call: TRBJ2-2
d_call: NA
v_call: TRBV19
clone_size: once

cdr3_aa: CATRSLGGGEQFF
cdr3_nt: TGTGCCACCAGGTCACTGGGAGGGGGTGAGCAGTTCTTC
j_call: TRBJ2-1
d_call: NA
v_call: TRBV15
clone_size: NA

cdr3_aa: CASSPTSGGAYTGELFF
cdr3_nt: TGTGCCAGCAGCCCAACTAGCGGGGGAGCTTACACCGGGGAGCTGTTTTTT
j_call: TRBJ2-2
d_call: TRBD2
v_call: TRBV7-9
clone_size: NA

cdr3_aa: CASRRGPNQPQHF
cdr3_nt: TGTGCCAGCAGGCGGGGACCCAATCAGCCCCAGCATTTT
j_call: TRBJ1-5
d_call: NA
v_call: TRBV7-2
clone_size: NA

cdr3_aa: CASSFTGGGEQYF
cdr3_nt: TGTGCCAGCAGCTTCACAGGGGGCGGCGAGCAGTACTTC
j_call: TRBJ2-7
d_call: TRBD1
v_call: TRBV11-1
clone_size: few

cdr3_aa: CASSLRIAGSDTQYF
cdr3_nt: TGTGCCAGCAGCTTACGAATAGCGGGATCAGATACGCAGTATTTT
j_call: TRBJ2-3
d_call: TRBD2
v_call: TRBV7-2
clone_size: NA

cdr3_aa: CASSPPGAGGNNEQFF
cdr3_nt: TGTGCCAGCTCACCGCCTGGAGCGGGGGGTAACAATGAGCAGTTCTTC
j_call: TRBJ2-1
d_call: TRBD2
v_call: TRBV18
clone_size: once

cdr3_aa: CASSGDSSSNQPQHF
cdr3_nt: TGTGCCAGCAGCGGGGACAGTTCTAGCAATCAGCCCCAGCATTTT
j_call: TRBJ1-5
d_call: TRBD1
v_call: TRBV7-2
clone_size: NA

cdr3_aa: CASSQDFGGNTEAFF
cdr3_nt: TGCGCCAGCAGCCAAGATTTTGGCGGTAACACTGAAGCTTTCTTT
j_call: TRBJ1-1
d_call: NA
v_call: TRBV4-3
clone_size: NA

cdr3_aa: CASSLAGSNEKLFF
cdr3_nt: TGTGCCAGCAGCTTGGCCGGGAGCAATGAAAAACTGTTTTTT
j_call: TRBJ1-4
d_call: NA
v_call: TRBV5-4
clone_size: NA

cdr3_aa: CASSSDRGPADTQYF
cdr3_nt: TGCGCCAGCAGCTCGGACAGGGGACCGGCAGATACGCAGTATTTT
j_call: TRBJ2-3
d_call: TRBD1
v_call: TRBV5-1
clone_size: NA

cdr3_aa: CASRAGRNIQYF
cdr3_nt: TGTGCCAGTAGAGCGGGGAGAAACATTCAGTACTTC
j_call: TRBJ2-4
d_call: TRBD2
v_call: TRBV19
clone_size: once

cdr3_aa: CASSFLALGSYEQYF
cdr3_nt: TGTGCCAGCAGCTTCCTCGCACTAGGATCCTACGAGCAGTACTTC
j_call: TRBJ2-7
d_call: NA
v_call: TRBV5-6
clone_size: few

cdr3_aa: CASRNRVKNEKLFF
cdr3_nt: TGTGCCAGCAGGAACCGGGTTAAAAATGAAAAACTGTTTTTT
j_call: TRBJ1-4
d_call: NA
v_call: TRBV27
clone_size: NA

cdr3_aa: CSVRDRGSNQPQHF
cdr3_nt: TGCAGCGTTCGCGACAGGGGTAGCAATCAGCCCCAGCATTTT
j_call: TRBJ1-5
d_call: TRBD1
v_call: TRBV29-1
clone_size: NA

cdr3_aa: CASSDLIQGGTQYF
cdr3_nt: TGTGCCAGCAGTGACCTGATCCAGGGTGGGACCCAGTACTTC
j_call: TRBJ2-5
d_call: NA
v_call: TRBV2
clone_size: few

cdr3_aa: CASSFLASGRWNEQFF
cdr3_nt: TGTGCCAGCAGCTTTCTGGCTAGCGGGAGATGGAATGAGCAGTTCTTC
j_call: TRBJ2-1
d_call: TRBD2
v_call: TRBV5-5
clone_size: once

cdr3_aa: CASKLDGPVSEQYF
cdr3_nt: TGTGCCAGCAAACTAGACGGGCCGGTCAGTGAGCAGTACTTC
j_call: TRBJ2-7
d_call: NA
v_call: TRBV6-6
clone_size: few

cdr3_aa: CASSLDRGRNQPQHF
cdr3_nt: TGTGCCAGCAGCTTAGACAGGGGGCGGAATCAGCCCCAGCATTTT
j_call: TRBJ1-5
d_call: TRBD1
v_call: TRBV7-2
clone_size: few

cdr3_aa: CASSGRTASLGELFF
cdr3_nt: TGTGCCAGCAGTGGTAGGACAGCCTCCCTCGGGGAGCTGTTTTTT
j_call: TRBJ2-2
d_call: NA
v_call: TRBV6-1
clone_size: NA

cdr3_aa: CASSIQGQETQYF
cdr3_nt: TGTGCCAGTAGTATCCAGGGGCAAGAGACCCAGTACTTC
j_call: TRBJ2-5
d_call: NA
v_call: TRBV19
clone_size: NA

cdr3_aa: CASIGTGPYEQYF
cdr3_nt: TGTGCCAGCATCGGGACAGGACCATACGAGCAGTACTTC
j_call: TRBJ2-7
d_call: TRBD1
v_call: TRBV28
clone_size: NA

cdr3_aa: CAGTGGHSGDYNEQFF
cdr3_nt: TGTGCCGGTACGGGGGGGCACTCGGGAGATTACAATGAGCAGTTCTTC
j_call: TRBJ2-1
d_call: TRBD2
v_call: TRBV30
clone_size: NA

cdr3_aa: CASSPRVTGELFF
cdr3_nt: TGTGCCAGCAGCCCCCGGGTCACCGGGGAGCTGTTTTTT
j_call: TRBJ2-2
d_call: NA
v_call: TRBV7-2
clone_size: NA

cdr3_aa: CASSGGQLWETQYF
cdr3_nt: TGTGCCAGCAGCGGAGGACAGCTGTGGGAGACCCAGTACTTC
j_call: TRBJ2-5
d_call: NA
v_call: TRBV9
clone_size: NA

cdr3_aa: CAWTGVYYGYTF
cdr3_nt: TGTGCCTGGACAGGGGTCTACTATGGCTACACCTTC
j_call: TRBJ1-2
d_call: NA
v_call: TRBV30
clone_size: NA

cdr3_aa: CASSRGQGEWQPQHF
cdr3_nt: TGTGCCAGCAGCCGCGGACAGGGCGAATGGCAGCCCCAGCATTTT
j_call: TRBJ1-5
d_call: TRBD1
v_call: TRBV7-9
clone_size: NA

cdr3_aa: CASSTSGHPISGANVLTF
cdr3_nt: TGTGCCAGCAGCACTTCGGGACACCCAATCTCTGGGGCCAACGTCCTGACTTTC
j_call: TRBJ2-6
d_call: NA
v_call: TRBV27
clone_size: NA

cdr3_aa: CSVESVAGGRDNEQFF
cdr3_nt: TGCAGCGTTGAGAGTGTAGCGGGAGGGCGGGACAATGAGCAGTTCTTC
j_call: TRBJ2-1
d_call: TRBD2
v_call: TRBV29-1
clone_size: NA

cdr3_aa: CASSEDRVQYF
cdr3_nt: TGTGCCAGCAGTGAAGACAGGGTACAGTACTTC
j_call: TRBJ2-7
d_call: NA
v_call: TRBV2
clone_size: NA

cdr3_aa: CATSRDRLGTDPNQPQHF
cdr3_nt: TGTGCCACCAGCAGAGATCGGTTAGGGACAGACCCTAATCAGCCCCAGCATTTT
j_call: TRBJ1-5
d_call: TRBD1
v_call: TRBV15
clone_size: NA

cdr3_aa: CASSLGNSRGELFF
cdr3_nt: TGTGCCAGCAGCTTAGGAAACAGCCGGGGGGAGCTGTTTTTT
j_call: TRBJ2-2
d_call: NA
v_call: TRBV7-8
clone_size: NA

cdr3_aa: CASSVGLAGGTYEQYF
cdr3_nt: TGTGCCAGCAGCGTAGGACTAGCGGGGGGGACCTACGAGCAGTACTTC
j_call: TRBJ2-7
d_call: TRBD2
v_call: TRBV9
clone_size: NA

cdr3_aa: CAWSVLAGGNEKLFF
cdr3_nt: TGTGCCTGGAGTGTACTGGCGGGGGGTAATGAAAAACTGTTTTTT
j_call: TRBJ1-4
d_call: NA
v_call: TRBV30
clone_size: few

cdr3_aa: CASSYSKGNVEKLFF
cdr3_nt: TGTGCCAGCAGTTACTCGAAGGGGAATGTCGAAAAACTGTTTTTT
j_call: TRBJ1-4
d_call: NA
v_call: TRBV6-5
clone_size: NA

cdr3_aa: CASSISRRETQYF
cdr3_nt: TGTGCCAGTAGTATTTCAAGGAGAGAGACCCAGTACTTC
j_call: TRBJ2-5
d_call: NA
v_call: TRBV19
clone_size: NA

cdr3_aa: CASSLDRKYYGYTF
cdr3_nt: TGTGCCAGCAGCTTGGACAGGAAATACTATGGCTACACCTTC
j_call: TRBJ1-2
d_call: TRBD1
v_call: TRBV7-2
clone_size: NA

cdr3_aa: CASSSQGAPLSGANVLTF
cdr3_nt: TGTGCCAGCAGCTCCCAGGGGGCCCCCCTCTCTGGGGCCAACGTCCTGACTTTC
j_call: TRBJ2-6
d_call: TRBD1
v_call: TRBV11-2
clone_size: NA

cdr3_aa: CASSFGREETQYF
cdr3_nt: TGTGCCAGCAGCTTTGGCAGGGAAGAGACCCAGTACTTC
j_call: TRBJ2-5
d_call: NA
v_call: TRBV7-3
clone_size: NA

cdr3_aa: CAWSTGPNQPQHF
cdr3_nt: TGTGCCTGGTCGACAGGACCCAATCAGCCCCAGCATTTT
j_call: TRBJ1-5
d_call: NA
v_call: TRBV30
clone_size: NA

cdr3_aa: CASSVQADQPQHF
cdr3_nt: TGTGCCAGTAGTGTACAGGCGGATCAGCCCCAGCATTTT
j_call: TRBJ1-5
d_call: NA
v_call: TRBV19
clone_size: NA

cdr3_aa: CASSLAGAGANVLTF
cdr3_nt: TGCGCCAGCAGCTTGGCCGGGGCTGGGGCCAACGTCCTGACTTTC
j_call: TRBJ2-6
d_call: NA
v_call: TRBV5-1
clone_size: few

cdr3_aa: CASSPGRRGGYNEQFF
cdr3_nt: TGTGCCAGCAGCCCAGGCCGGAGAGGGGGCTACAATGAGCAGTTCTTC
j_call: TRBJ2-1
d_call: NA
v_call: TRBV7-9
clone_size: NA

cdr3_aa: CASSYRQGERTEAFF
cdr3_nt: TGTGCCAGCAGTTACAGACAGGGGGAGAGGACTGAAGCTTTCTTT
j_call: TRBJ1-1
d_call: TRBD1
v_call: TRBV6-5
clone_size: NA

cdr3_aa: CASTLKTGSYGYTF
cdr3_nt: TGTGCCAGCACCCTTAAGACAGGCAGCTATGGCTACACCTTC
j_call: TRBJ1-2
d_call: NA
v_call: TRBV28
clone_size: NA

cdr3_aa: CASSLVGGAGNTIYF
cdr3_nt: TGTGCCAGCAGCTTAGTAGGGGGGGCTGGAAACACCATATATTTT
j_call: TRBJ1-3
d_call: NA
v_call: TRBV7-8
clone_size: NA

cdr3_aa: CASSLGGGPTDTQYF
cdr3_nt: TGTGCCAGCAGCTTAGGCGGGGGGCCCACAGATACGCAGTATTTT
j_call: TRBJ2-3
d_call: TRBD2
v_call: TRBV11-3
clone_size: few

cdr3_aa: CASRTPGQGNQPQHF
cdr3_nt: TGTGCCAGCAGGACTCCGGGACAGGGGAATCAGCCCCAGCATTTT
j_call: TRBJ1-5
d_call: TRBD1
v_call: TRBV6-1
clone_size: NA

cdr3_aa: CASSSGTGFYQPQHF
cdr3_nt: TGTGCCAGCAGCTCCGGGACAGGGTTTTATCAGCCCCAGCATTTT
j_call: TRBJ1-5
d_call: TRBD1
v_call: TRBV7-9
clone_size: NA

cdr3_aa: CASSLYSNTEAFF
cdr3_nt: TGTGCCAGCAGCTTATACTCTAACACTGAAGCTTTCTTT
j_call: TRBJ1-1
d_call: NA
v_call: TRBV7-2
clone_size: NA

cdr3_aa: CASSQDRGFYNEQFF
cdr3_nt: TGTGCCAGCAGCCAAGATAGGGGATTTTACAATGAGCAGTTCTTC
j_call: TRBJ2-1
d_call: NA
v_call: TRBV4-2
clone_size: NA